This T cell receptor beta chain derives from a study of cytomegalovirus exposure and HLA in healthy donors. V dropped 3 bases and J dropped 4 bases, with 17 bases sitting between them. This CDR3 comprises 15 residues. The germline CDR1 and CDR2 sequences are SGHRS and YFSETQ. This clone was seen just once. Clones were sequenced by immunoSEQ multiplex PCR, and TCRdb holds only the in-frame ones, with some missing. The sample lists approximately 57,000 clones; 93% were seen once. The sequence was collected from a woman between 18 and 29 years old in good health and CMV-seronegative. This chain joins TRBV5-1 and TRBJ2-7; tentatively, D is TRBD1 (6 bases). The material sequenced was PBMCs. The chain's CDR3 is CASSSQGSGDYEQYF. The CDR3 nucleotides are TGCGCCAGCAGCTCACAGGGAAGTGGGGATTACGAGCAGTACTTC.